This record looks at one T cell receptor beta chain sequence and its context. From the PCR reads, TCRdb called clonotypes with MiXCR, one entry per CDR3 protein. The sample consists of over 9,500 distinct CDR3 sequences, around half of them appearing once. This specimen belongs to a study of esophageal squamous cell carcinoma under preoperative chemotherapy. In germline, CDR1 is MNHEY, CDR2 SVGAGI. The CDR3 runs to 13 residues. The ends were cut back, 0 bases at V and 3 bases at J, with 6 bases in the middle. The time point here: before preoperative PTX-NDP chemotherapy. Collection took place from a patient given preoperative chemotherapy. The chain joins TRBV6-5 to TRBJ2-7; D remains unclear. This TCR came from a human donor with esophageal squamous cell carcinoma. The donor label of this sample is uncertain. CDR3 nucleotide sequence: TGTGCCAGCAGTTACTCTTTCCGCTACGAGCAGTACTTC. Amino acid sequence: CASSYSFRYEQYF.